The T cell receptor (beta chain) described here comes from a study of early T cells in non-severe SARS-CoV-2 infection. The overall study: Sequencing input comprised bulk RNA from unsorted whole blood; chain pairing was not available.

Unique molecular identifiers were affixed to single, distinct cDNA molecules. Each CDR3 protein gets one entry after TCRdb re-called the 5' RACE reads with MiXCR. The table includes 55,000 to 70,000 distinct CDR3 sequences, 4.6% detected once. The CDR3 loop spans 13 amino acids. Trimming pared 6 bases from V and 5 bases from J, leaving 13 bases between. Germline V CDR1 and CDR2: MNHEY, SVGEGT. The receptor's source is an adult who was a healthcare worker with PCR-confirmed SARS-CoV-2 infection or an uninfected control (not recorded which). The donor label of this sample is uncertain. The chain carries TRBV6-2 or TRBV6-3 and TRBJ2-5; tentatively, D is TRBD1 or TRBD2 (5 bases each). The sample in question was whole blood, obtained at baseline. The CDR3 is CASSPRGMETQYF. As DNA, the CDR3 is TGTGCCAGCAGCCCGAGGGGCATGGAGACCCAGTACTTC.